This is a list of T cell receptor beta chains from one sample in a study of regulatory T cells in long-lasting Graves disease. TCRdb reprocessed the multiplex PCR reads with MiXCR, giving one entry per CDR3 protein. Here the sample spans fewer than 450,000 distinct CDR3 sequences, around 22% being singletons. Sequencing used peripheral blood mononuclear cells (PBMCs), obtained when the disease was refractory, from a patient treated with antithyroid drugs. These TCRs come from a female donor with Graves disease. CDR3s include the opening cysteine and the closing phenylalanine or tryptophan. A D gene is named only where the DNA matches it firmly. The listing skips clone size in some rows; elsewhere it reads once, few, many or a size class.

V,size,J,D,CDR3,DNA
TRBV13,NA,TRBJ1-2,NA,CASSFGARGYTF,TGTGCCAGCAGCTTCGGGGCGCGTGGCTACACCTTC
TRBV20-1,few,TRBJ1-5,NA,CSASQGLSPQPQHF,TGCAGTGCTAGCCAGGGGCTATCTCCCCAGCCCCAGCATTTT
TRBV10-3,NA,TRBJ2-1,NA,CAISPGTPPYNEQFF,TGTGCCATCAGCCCCGGGACACCGCCCTACAATGAGCAGTTCTTC
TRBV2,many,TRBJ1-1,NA,CASSDYGQGFKNTEAFF,TGTGCCAGCAGTGATTATGGTCAGGGGTTTAAGAACACTGAAGCTTTCTTT
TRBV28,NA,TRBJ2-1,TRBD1,CASSSTGVLMNEQFF,TGTGCCAGCAGTTCAACAGGGGTACTCATGAATGAGCAGTTCTTC
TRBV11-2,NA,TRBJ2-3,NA,CASSQVGQGSGSGTDTQYF,TGTGCCAGCAGCCAAGTGGGACAGGGTAGCGGGAGTGGTACAGATACGCAGTATTTT
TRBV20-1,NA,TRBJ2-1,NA,CSATTVLQNNEQFF,TGCAGTGCAACTACAGTGCTTCAAAACAATGAGCAGTTCTTC
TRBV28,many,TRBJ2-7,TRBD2,CASSSPTGGSYEQYF,TGTGCCAGCAGTTCCCCTACGGGGGGCTCCTACGAGCAGTACTTC
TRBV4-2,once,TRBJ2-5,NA,CASSLVYGETQYF,TGTGCCAGCAGTTTGGTGTATGGGGAGACCCAGTACTTC
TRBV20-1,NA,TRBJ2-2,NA,CSARGPGTPNTGELFF,TGCAGTGCCCGGGGTCCGGGCACCCCGAACACCGGGGAGCTGTTTTTT
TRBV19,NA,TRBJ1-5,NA,CASSQRGRNQPQHF,TGTGCCAGTAGTCAACGGGGCCGAAATCAGCCCCAGCATTTT
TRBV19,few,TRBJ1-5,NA,CASTDTPYSNQPQHF,TGTGCCAGTACCGATACTCCTTATAGCAATCAGCCCCAGCATTTT
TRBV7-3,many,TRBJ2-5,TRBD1,CASSKGQGQETQYF,TGTGCCAGCAGCAAAGGACAGGGCCAAGAGACCCAGTACTTC
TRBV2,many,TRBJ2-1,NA,CASRVQPAGTDEQFF,TGTGCCAGCAGGGTACAACCCGCAGGGACCGATGAGCAGTTCTTC
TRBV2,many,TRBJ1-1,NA,CASSEWEGPMNTEAFF,TGTGCCAGCAGTGAATGGGAGGGCCCGATGAACACTGAAGCTTTCTTT
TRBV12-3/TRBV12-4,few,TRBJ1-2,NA,CASSLLDTRRGYTF,TGTGCCAGCAGTTTACTGGACACCCGCCGTGGCTACACCTTC
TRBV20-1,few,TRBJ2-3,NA,CSAKIPTDTQYF,TGCAGTGCCAAGATTCCGACAGATACGCAGTATTTT
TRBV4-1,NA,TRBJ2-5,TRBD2,CASSQETSGSFRTQYF,TGCGCCAGCAGCCAAGAAACTAGCGGGAGTTTCAGGACCCAGTACTTC
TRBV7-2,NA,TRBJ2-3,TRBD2,CASSKRTSGADTQYF,TGTGCCAGCAGCAAGAGGACTAGCGGAGCCGATACGCAGTATTTT
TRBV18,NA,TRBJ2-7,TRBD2,CASSTTQTSVSSYEQYF,TGTGCCAGCTCAACCACCCAGACTAGCGTAAGCTCCTACGAGCAGTACTTC
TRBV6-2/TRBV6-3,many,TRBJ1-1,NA,CASSLTMNTEAFF,TGTGCCAGCAGTTTAACAATGAACACTGAAGCTTTCTTT
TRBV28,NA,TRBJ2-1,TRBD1,CASRRTGALSEQFF,TGTGCCAGCAGGAGGACAGGGGCCCTATCGGAGCAGTTCTTC
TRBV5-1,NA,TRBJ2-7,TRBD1,CASSFDRGSSYEQYF,TGCGCCAGCAGCTTCGACAGGGGGAGCTCCTACGAGCAGTACTTC
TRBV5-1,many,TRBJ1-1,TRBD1,CASSPVVRGPEAFF,TGCGCCAGCAGCCCGGTGGTAAGGGGGCCTGAAGCTTTCTTT
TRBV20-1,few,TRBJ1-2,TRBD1,CSASDRGVHTF,TGCAGTGCTTCGGACAGGGGTGTTCACACCTTC
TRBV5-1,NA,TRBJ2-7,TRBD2,CASSFRETTSGSLEQYF,TGCGCCAGCAGCTTCAGGGAAACAACTAGCGGTAGTTTGGAGCAGTACTTC
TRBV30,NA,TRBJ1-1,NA,CAWAKQATLNTEAFF,TGTGCCTGGGCGAAACAGGCAACTTTGAACACTGAAGCTTTCTTT
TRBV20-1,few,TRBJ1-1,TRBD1,CSARDSDRASLNTEAFF,TGCAGTGCTAGAGACTCGGACAGGGCGTCCTTGAACACTGAAGCTTTCTTT
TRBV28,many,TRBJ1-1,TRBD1,CASSSPRGRYAEAFF,TGTGCCAGCAGTTCCCCCAGGGGGCGATACGCTGAAGCTTTCTTT
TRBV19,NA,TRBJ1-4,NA,CAGSTQWTTSNEKLFF,TGTGCCGGTAGTACCCAGTGGACAACGTCTAATGAAAAACTGTTTTTT
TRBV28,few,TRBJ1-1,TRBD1,CASSAQGQGFTEAFF,TGTGCCAGCAGTGCCCAGGGACAGGGATTTACTGAAGCTTTCTTT
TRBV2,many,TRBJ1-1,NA,CASSDRDGAFF,TGTGCCAGCAGTGACAGGGACGGGGCTTTCTTT
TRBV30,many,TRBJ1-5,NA,CAGQKRGGNQPQHF,TGTGCCGGCCAAAAAAGGGGGGGGAATCAGCCCCAGCATTTT
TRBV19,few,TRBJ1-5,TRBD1,CASSEGTGGPPQHF,TGTGCCAGTAGCGAAGGGACAGGGGGCCCGCCCCAGCATTTT
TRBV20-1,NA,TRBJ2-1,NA,CSARVLGSYNEQFF,TGCAGTGCTAGAGTTCTAGGCTCCTACAATGAGCAGTTCTTC
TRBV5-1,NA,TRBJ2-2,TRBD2,CASSPAGANTGELFF,TGCGCCAGCAGCCCAGCGGGGGCGAACACCGGGGAGCTGTTTTTT
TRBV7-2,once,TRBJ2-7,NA,CASSFYICSALLDGTYEQYF,NA
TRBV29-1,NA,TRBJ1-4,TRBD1,CSARQGSEKLFF,TGCAGCGCAAGACAGGGGTCAGAAAAACTGTTTTTT
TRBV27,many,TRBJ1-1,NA,CASSRRGPNTEAFF,TGTGCCAGCAGTCGTAGGGGACCCAACACTGAAGCTTTCTTT
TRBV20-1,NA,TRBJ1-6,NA,CSARDMSSSPLHF,TGCAGTGCACGGGACATGAGCTCCTCACCCCTCCACTTT
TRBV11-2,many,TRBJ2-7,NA,CASSLGGAGYEQYF,TGTGCCAGCAGCTTAGGGGGGGCGGGTTACGAGCAGTACTTC
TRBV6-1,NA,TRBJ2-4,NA,CASSQETAKNIQYF,TGTGCCAGCAGTCAGGAGACAGCCAAAAACATTCAGTACTTC
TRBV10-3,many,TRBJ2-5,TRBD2,CAISRGLAEETQYF,TGTGCCATCAGTAGGGGACTAGCGGAAGAGACCCAGTACTTC
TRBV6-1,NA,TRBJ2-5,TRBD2,CASSRAGTSGQETQYF,TGTGCCAGCAGCCGAGCCGGGACTAGCGGACAAGAGACCCAGTACTTC
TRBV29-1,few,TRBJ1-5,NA,CSVTLPGIGGTNQPQHF,TGCAGCGTCACCCTCCCGGGGATAGGGGGTACCAATCAGCCCCAGCATTTT
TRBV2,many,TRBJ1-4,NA,CASKRQIATNEKLFF,TGTGCCAGCAAAAGACAGATTGCAACTAATGAAAAACTGTTTTTT
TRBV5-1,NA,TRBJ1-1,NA,CASSSQGMWDTEAFF,TGCGCCAGCAGCTCTCAGGGTATGTGGGACACTGAAGCTTTCTTT
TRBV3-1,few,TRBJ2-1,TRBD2,CASSHLTSNNEQFF,TGTGCCAGCAGCCACCTGACTAGCAACAATGAGCAGTTCTTC
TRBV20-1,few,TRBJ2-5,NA,CSARDSPETQYF,TGCAGTGCTAGAGATTCCCCAGAGACCCAGTACTTC
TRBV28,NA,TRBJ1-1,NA,CASSISGRNTEAFF,TGTGCCAGCAGCATATCCGGGAGGAACACTGAAGCTTTCTTT
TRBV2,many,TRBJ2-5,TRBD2,CASSSVVAGEMGETQYF,TGTGCCAGCAGTTCCGTGGTAGCGGGAGAAATGGGGGAGACCCAGTACTTC
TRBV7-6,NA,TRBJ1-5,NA,CASSSSPTGNQPQHF,TGTGCCAGCAGCTCGTCACCGACGGGCAATCAGCCCCAGCATTTT
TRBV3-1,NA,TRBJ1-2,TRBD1,CASSQDPGGSYGYTF,TGTGCCAGCAGCCAAGATCCAGGGGGCAGCTATGGCTACACCTTC
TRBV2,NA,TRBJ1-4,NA,CASSSGTTNEKLFF,TGTGCCAGCAGCTCCGGGACAACAAATGAAAAACTGTTTTTT